This TCR beta chain was retrieved from a study of sequential checkpoint blockade in melanoma. Across the whole study: Arm A got nivolumab then ipilimumab; arm B the reverse, 1:1.

The treatment: randomized to nivolumab then ipilimumab (arm A) or the reverse (arm B). No patient had prior DNA-damaging chemotherapy. From thawed PBMCs, live CD3+CD8+ cells negative for CD19 and CD56 were sorted. Germline loops: CDR1 MNHEY, CDR2 SVGAGI. The CDR3 sequence is 12 residues long. V was pared by 2 bases and J by 9 bases, with 8 bases between. Clones were sequenced by immunoSEQ multiplex PCR, and TCRdb holds only the in-frame ones, with some missing. This sample has tens of thousands of clones; 70% to 90% occur once, and the top ten carry 12% to 15%. The genes are TRBV6-5 and TRBJ2-1; unclear D gene. The sequenced sample was CD8+ T cells sorted from blood (inferred from file names), obtained from a patient given nivolumab and ipilimumab in sequence. This clonotype was sampled from a human donor with melanoma. The CDR3 reads CASSYVRGEQFF. The CDR3, as DNA: TGTGCCAGCAGTTACGTGAGAGGTGAGCAGTTCTTC.